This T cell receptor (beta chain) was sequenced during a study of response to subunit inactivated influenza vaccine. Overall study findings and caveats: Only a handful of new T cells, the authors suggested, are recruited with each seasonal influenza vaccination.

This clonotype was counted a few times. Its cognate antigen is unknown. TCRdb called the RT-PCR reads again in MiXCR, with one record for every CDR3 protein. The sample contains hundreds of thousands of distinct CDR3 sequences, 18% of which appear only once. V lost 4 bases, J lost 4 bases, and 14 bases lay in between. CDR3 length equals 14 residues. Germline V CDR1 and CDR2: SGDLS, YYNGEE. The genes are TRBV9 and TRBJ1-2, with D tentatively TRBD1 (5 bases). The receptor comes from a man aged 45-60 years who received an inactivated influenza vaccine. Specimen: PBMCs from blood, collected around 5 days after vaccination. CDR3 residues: CASSPGRAFYGYTF. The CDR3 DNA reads TGTGCCAGCAGCCCCGGCAGGGCCTTCTATGGCTACACCTTC.